This is a list of T cell receptor beta chains from one sample in a study of blood T cell repertoires in COVID-19. This table comes from immunoSEQ multiplex PCR, and its TCRdb copy is limited to in-frame clones, with some not included. The profile shows 200,000 to 250,000 clones, roughly nine tenths of them singletons. The specimen was peripheral blood. The source of these receptors is a woman in her fifties or sixties with acute or convalescent COVID-19. Each CDR3 is given with its conserved first and last residue. D genes are given only for firm matches. Size is stated for part of the rows, as once, few or many counts, or as a class when the clone is expanded.

d_gene,v_gene,j_gene,abundance,CDR3aa,CDR3nt
TRBD2,TRBV3-1/TRBV3-2,TRBJ2-7,NA,CASSPGAGVDEQYF,TGTGCCAGCAGCCCCGGGGCGGGAGTGGACGAGCAGTACTTC
NA,TRBV9,TRBJ2-7,once,CASSVAPGQISYEQYF,TGTGCCAGCAGCGTAGCGCCGGGACAAATCTCCTACGAGCAGTACTTC
NA,TRBV7-6,TRBJ2-5,NA,CAELWVAPQKTQYF,TGTGCTGAACTTTGGGTAGCACCCCAGAAGACCCAGTACTTC
NA,TRBV14,TRBJ1-2,NA,CASSQVGIQGGYTF,TGTGCCAGCAGCCAAGTAGGGATCCAGGGGGGCTACACCTTC
TRBD2,TRBV29-1,TRBJ2-4,NA,CSVILAGPNIQYF,TGCAGCGTCATACTAGCGGGGCCTAACATTCAGTACTTC
TRBD1,TRBV4-2,TRBJ1-6,NA,CASSQRDRGYNSPLHF,TGTGCCAGCAGCCAGAGGGACAGGGGGTATAATTCACCCCTCCACTTT
NA,TRBV7-3,TRBJ2-5,NA,CASSTRTGETQYF,TGTGCCAGCAGCACCAGGACGGGGGAGACCCAGTACTTC
NA,TRBV19,TRBJ1-6,NA,CASSRAGLDSPLHF,TGTGCCAGTAGTAGGGCAGGTTTAGATTCACCCCTCCACTTT
NA,TRBV5-1,TRBJ1-4,NA,CASSWTESAEKLFF,TGCGCCAGCAGCTGGACAGAGTCGGCTGAAAAACTGTTTTTT
NA,TRBV11-3,TRBJ2-3,NA,CASSFGLEADTQYF,TGTGCCAGCAGCTTTGGGTTGGAGGCAGATACGCAGTATTTT
TRBD1,TRBV7-2,TRBJ1-6,NA,CASSSGAFVTGGYSPLHF,TGTGCCAGCAGCTCAGGGGCTTTTGTGACAGGGGGCTACTCACCCCTCCACTTT
NA,TRBV7-2,TRBJ1-3,NA,CASSVPGSGNTIYF,TGTGCCAGCAGCGTCCCAGGGTCCGGAAACACCATATATTTT
TRBD1,TRBV7-9,TRBJ2-2,once,CASTSRTGFGELFF,TGTGCCAGCACTTCGCGGACAGGGTTTGGGGAGCTGTTTTTT
NA,TRBV19,TRBJ2-7,NA,CASSIYAGLGEQYF,TGTGCCAGTAGTATATACGCAGGGCTCGGCGAGCAGTACTTC
TRBD2,TRBV15,TRBJ2-3,NA,CATSRGLAGGPTDTQYF,TGTGCCACCAGCAGAGGGTTAGCGGGGGGGCCCACAGATACGCAGTATTTT
TRBD1,TRBV19,TRBJ2-2,NA,CASSITGQGTGELFF,TGTGCCAGTAGTATAACAGGACAGGGGACCGGGGAGCTGTTTTTT
TRBD1,TRBV10-1,TRBJ2-2,few,CASSRDRGVPGELFF,TGCGCCAGCAGTCGGGACAGGGGTGTCCCCGGGGAGCTGTTTTTT
NA,TRBV2,TRBJ2-7,NA,CARGGQATYEQYF,TGTGCCAGGGGGGGTCAGGCCACCTACGAGCAGTACTTC
TRBD2,TRBV12-5,TRBJ2-5,NA,CASGLVYGTRETQYF,TGTGCTAGTGGTTTGGTATACGGGACTAGGGAGACCCAGTACTTC
NA,TRBV5-1,TRBJ1-1,NA,CASSLVFLGQNTEAFF,TGCGCCAGCAGCTTGGTTTTTTTGGGACAGAACACTGAAGCTTTCTTT
TRBD2,TRBV19,TRBJ2-2,NA,CASRSTSGAFAGELFF,TGTGCCAGTAGATCGACTAGCGGGGCGTTCGCCGGGGAGCTGTTTTTT
NA,TRBV5-5,TRBJ2-5,NA,CASSTGNVETQYF,TGTGCCAGCAGCACCGGGAACGTGGAGACCCAGTACTTC